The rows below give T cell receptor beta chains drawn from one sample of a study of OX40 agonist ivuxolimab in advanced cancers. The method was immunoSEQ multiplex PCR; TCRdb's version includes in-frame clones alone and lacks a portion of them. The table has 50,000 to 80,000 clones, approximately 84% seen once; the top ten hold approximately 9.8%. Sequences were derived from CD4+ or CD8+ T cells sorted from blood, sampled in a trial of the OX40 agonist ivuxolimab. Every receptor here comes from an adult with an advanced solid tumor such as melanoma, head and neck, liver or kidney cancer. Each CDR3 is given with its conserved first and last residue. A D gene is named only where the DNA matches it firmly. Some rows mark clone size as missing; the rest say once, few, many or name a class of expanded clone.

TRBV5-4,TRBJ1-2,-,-,TGTGCCAGCAGCTTGGCCTACGGCCCCTATGGCTACACCTTC,CASSLAYGPYGYTF
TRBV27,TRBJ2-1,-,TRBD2,TGTGCCAGCAGTTCGACTAGCGGGGTTTACAATGAGCAGTTCTTC,CASSSTSGVYNEQFF
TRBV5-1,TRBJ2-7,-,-,TGCGCCAGCAGCTTGGGGTCTGGGAGCTCCTACGAGCAGTACTTC,CASSLGSGSSYEQYF
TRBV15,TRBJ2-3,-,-,TGTGCCACCAGCAGGACAGGCCGGTCCGCCACAGATACGCAGTATTTT,CATSRTGRSATDTQYF
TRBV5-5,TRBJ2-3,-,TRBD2,TGTGCCAGCAGCTCGACTAGCGGGAGGTTTACAGATACGCAGTATTTT,CASSSTSGRFTDTQYF
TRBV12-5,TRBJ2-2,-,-,TGTGCTAGTGGTTTGCCTAACAGCGGCACCGGGGAGCTGTTTTTT,CASGLPNSGTGELFF
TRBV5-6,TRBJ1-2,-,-,TGTGCCAGCAGCGTACGCCGCAACAGGGACTATGGCTACACCTTC,CASSVRRNRDYGYTF
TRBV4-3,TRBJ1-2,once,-,TGCGCCAGCAGCCGTTTGGGGCAGGGATCGTCTGTCTATGGCTACACCTTC,CASSRLGQGSSVYGYTF
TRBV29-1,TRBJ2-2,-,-,TGCAGCGTTGCCCAGGCGGTCACCGGGGAGCTGTTTTTT,CSVAQAVTGELFF
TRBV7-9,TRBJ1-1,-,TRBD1,TGTGCCAGCAGCCATCAAACCCCAGGGGGCGAGACTGAAGCTTTCTTT,CASSHQTPGGETEAFF
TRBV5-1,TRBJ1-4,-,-,TGCGCCAGCAGCTTGGAGGCAGCGTCTAATGAAAAACTGTTTTTT,CASSLEAASNEKLFF
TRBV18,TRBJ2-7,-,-,TGTGCCAGCTCGGAGGTCCCCCCCTACGAGCAGTACTTC,CASSEVPPYEQYF
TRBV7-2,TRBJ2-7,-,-,TGTGCCAGCAGCTCCCCTTCAGGGTCTACCAACTACGAGCAGTACTTC,CASSSPSGSTNYEQYF
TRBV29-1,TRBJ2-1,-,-,TGCAGCGGGGCTGACGGAGCGGCGAGCTCCTACAATGAGCAGTTCTTC,CSGADGAASSYNEQFF
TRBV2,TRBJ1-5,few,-,TGTGCCAGCAGGCCGGAAAGGGGCAGTCAGCCCCAGCATTTT,CASRPERGSQPQHF
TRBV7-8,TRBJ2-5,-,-,TGTGCCAGCAGCTTACCCGGCCCGGGTGAGGAGACCCAGTACTTC,CASSLPGPGEETQYF